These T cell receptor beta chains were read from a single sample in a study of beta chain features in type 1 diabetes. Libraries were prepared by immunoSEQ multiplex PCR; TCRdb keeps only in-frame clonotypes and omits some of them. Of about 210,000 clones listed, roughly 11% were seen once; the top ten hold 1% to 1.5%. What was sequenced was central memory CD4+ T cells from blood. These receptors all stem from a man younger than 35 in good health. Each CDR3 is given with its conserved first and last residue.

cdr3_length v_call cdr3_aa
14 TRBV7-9 CASSPRTGSAEAFF
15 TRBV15 CATSRQGGGLGTQYF
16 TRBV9 CASSPREGSSYNEQFF
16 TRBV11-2 CASSSLRDKDPGRAFF
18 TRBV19 CASSMGHRGEIAKNIQYF
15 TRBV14 CASSQVVRGRRELFF
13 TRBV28 CATRPINTGELFF
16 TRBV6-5 CASSYALAANTGELFF
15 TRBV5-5 CASSSGTVQLGEQFF
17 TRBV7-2 CASSSIRASGTGYEQFF
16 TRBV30 CAWSTGQGGKAGELFF
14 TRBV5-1 CASSFLAGDNEQFF
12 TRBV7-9 CASSEGRLSAFF
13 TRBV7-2 CASRPRAQETQYF
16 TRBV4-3 CASSQLLVNSYNEQFF
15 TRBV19 CASSANRVWNTEAFF
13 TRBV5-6 CASSMDRQETQYF
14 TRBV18 CASSRQGQSTEAFF
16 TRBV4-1 CASSQEGVSGANVLTF
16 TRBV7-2 CASSLEVAVNTDTQYF
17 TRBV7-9 CASSSPPGQGTTNEQFF
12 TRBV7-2 CASSLQGGEQYF
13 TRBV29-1 CSDTQGAGETQYF
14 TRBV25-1 CASSESLDRGRAFF
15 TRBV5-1 CASSLIPETEHEQYF
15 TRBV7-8 CASSLIGTVQETQYF
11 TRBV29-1 CSEVGNTEAFF